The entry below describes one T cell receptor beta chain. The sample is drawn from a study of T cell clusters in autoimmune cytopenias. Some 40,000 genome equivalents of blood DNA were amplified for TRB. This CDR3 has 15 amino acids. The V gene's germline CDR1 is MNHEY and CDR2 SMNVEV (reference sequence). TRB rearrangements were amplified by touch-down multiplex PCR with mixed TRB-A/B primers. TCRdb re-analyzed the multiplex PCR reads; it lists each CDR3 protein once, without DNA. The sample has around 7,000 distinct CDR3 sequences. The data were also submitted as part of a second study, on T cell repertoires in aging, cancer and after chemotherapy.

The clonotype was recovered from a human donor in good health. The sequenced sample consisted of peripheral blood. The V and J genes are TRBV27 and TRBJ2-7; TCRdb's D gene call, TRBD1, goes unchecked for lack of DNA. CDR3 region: CASSLGTAKTYEQYF.